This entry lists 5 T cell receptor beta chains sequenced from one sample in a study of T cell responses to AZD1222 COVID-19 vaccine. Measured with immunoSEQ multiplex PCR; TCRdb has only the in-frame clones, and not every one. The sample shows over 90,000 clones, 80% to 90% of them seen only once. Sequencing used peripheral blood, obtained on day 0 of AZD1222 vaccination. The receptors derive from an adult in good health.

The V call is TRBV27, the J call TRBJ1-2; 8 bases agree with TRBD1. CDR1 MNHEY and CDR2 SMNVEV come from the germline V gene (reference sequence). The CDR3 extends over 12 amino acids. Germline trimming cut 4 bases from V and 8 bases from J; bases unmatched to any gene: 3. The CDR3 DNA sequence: TGTGCCAGCAGTTCGACAGGGGAGGGCTACACCTTC. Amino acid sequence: CASSSTGEGYTF.

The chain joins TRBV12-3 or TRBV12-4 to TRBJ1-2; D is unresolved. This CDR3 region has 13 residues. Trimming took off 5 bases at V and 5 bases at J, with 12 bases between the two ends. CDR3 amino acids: CASSPRYVYGYTF. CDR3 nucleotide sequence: TGTGCCAGCAGTCCTAGGTACGTTTATGGCTACACCTTC.

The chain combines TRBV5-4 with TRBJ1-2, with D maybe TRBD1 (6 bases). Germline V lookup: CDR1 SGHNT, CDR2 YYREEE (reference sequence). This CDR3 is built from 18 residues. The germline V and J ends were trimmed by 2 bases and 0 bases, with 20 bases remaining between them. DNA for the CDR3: TGTGCCAGCAGCTTCAGGACAGCGATTAATAACCCTAACTATGGCTACACCTTC. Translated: CASSFRTAINNPNYGYTF.

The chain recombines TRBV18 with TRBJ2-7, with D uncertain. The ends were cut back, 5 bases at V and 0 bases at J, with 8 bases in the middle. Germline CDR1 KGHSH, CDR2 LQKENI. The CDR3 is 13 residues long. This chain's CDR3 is CASSTDSSYEQYF. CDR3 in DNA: TGTGCCAGCTCAACAGACTCCTCCTACGAGCAGTACTTC.

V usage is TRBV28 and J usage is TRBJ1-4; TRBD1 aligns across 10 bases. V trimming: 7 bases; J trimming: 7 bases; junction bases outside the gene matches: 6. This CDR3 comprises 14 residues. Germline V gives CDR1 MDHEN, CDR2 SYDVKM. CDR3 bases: TGTGCCAGCACCCGACAGGGGGCAGGTGAAAAACTGTTTTTT. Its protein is CASTRQGAGEKLFF.